This note documents a single T cell receptor beta chain sequence. The antigen is unknown. This sample is drawn from a study of blood T cells in healthy people across ages. The study's findings and limits: Age advanced and TCR beta diversity per million T cells fell, roughly linearly.

Trimming stripped 1 base from V and 2 bases from J, with 12 bases between. Germline V lookup: CDR1 LGHNA, CDR2 YSLEER. CDR3 length equals 15 residues. Healthy Caucasian individuals from Russia aged about 6 to 100 were enrolled as donors. Combining a sample-barcoded 5' primer with a J-beta primer mix, a second PCR ran for about 6 to 11 cycles. TCRdb redid the calling of the 5' RACE reads with MiXCR, one entry per CDR3 protein. The sample comprises about 970,000 distinct CDR3 sequences, roughly half of which are singletons, and around 21% rests with the top ten. The origin of this receptor is a woman aged 55-70 years in good health. The J gene is TRBJ2-7, the V gene TRBV4-3; D could derive from TRBD1 or TRBD2 (5 bases each). Sequences were obtained from blood. This chain's CDR3 is CASSQGSGGPYEQYF. As DNA, the CDR3 is TGCGCCAGCAGCCAAGGCAGTGGGGGTCCCTACGAGCAGTACTTC.